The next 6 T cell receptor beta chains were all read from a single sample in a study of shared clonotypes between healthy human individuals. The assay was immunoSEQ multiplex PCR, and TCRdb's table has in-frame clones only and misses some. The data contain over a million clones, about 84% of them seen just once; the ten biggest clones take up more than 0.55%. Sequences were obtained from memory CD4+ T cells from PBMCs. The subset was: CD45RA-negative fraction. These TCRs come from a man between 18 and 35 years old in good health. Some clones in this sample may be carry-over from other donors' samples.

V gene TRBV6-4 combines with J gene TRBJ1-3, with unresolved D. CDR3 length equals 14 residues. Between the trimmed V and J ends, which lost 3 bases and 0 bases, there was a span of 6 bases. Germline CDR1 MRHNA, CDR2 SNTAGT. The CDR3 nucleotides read TGTGCCAGCAGTGAAAGCGACTCTGGAAACACCATATATTTT. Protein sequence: CASSESDSGNTIYF.

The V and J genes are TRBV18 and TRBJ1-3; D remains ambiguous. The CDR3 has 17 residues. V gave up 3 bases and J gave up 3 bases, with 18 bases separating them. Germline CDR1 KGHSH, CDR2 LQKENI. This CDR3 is CASSPSGGPGVGNTIYF. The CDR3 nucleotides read TGTGCCAGCTCACCGAGTGGAGGGCCTGGGGTTGGAAACACCATATATTTT.

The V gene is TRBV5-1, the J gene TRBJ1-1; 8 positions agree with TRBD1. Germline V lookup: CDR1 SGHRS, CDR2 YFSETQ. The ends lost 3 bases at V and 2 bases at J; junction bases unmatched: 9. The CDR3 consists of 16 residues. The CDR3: CASSYAPAGGNTEAFF. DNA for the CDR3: TGCGCCAGCAGCTACGCCCCGGCAGGGGGCAACACTGAAGCTTTCTTT.

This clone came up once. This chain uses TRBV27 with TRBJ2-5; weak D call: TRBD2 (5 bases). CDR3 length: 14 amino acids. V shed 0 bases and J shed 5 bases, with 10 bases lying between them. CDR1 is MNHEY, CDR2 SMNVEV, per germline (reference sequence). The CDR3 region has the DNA TGTGCCAGCAGTTTATCACGGGGATGGGAGACCCAGTACTTC. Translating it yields CASSLSRGWETQYF.

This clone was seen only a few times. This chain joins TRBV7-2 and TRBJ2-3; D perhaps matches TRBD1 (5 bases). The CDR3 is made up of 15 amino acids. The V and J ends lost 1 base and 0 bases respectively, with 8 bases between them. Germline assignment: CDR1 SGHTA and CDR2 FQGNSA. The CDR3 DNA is TGTGCCAGCAGCTTAGAGCCAGGGAGCACAGATACGCAGTATTTT. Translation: CASSLEPGSTDTQYF.

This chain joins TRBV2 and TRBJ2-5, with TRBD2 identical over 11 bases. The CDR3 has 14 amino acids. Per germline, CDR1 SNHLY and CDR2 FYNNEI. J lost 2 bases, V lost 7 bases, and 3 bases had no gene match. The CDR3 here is CASNRLAGQETQYF. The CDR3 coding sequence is TGTGCCAGCAACCGACTAGCGGGACAAGAGACCCAGTACTTC.